This record concerns one TCR beta chain sequence. The antigen is not known. Sequence at one end of the junction differs from germline and may be a read error. This entry belongs to a study of T cell repertoires in cytomegalovirus infection. Study as a whole: Public signatures in TCR beta pointed to CMV infection and matching HLA type.

TCRdb recomputed calls from the reads with MiXCR, one row per CDR3 protein. This table holds some 220,000 distinct CDR3 sequences, approximately 7% found once. Overall study findings and caveats: There were HLA-C-restricted CMV-specific TCR beta clonotypes dominating the ex vivo response. Public TCR beta family frequency separated CMV-and-HLA carriers, including in an independent cohort.

The CDR3 covers 15 residues. Germline V gene data show CDR1 as SGHTA and CDR2 as FQGNSA. The genes are TRBV7-2 and TRBJ2-5; 14 nucleotides align to TRBD2. Matching the DNA end better, TRBJ2-1 makes the J call doubtful. Sequenced sample: PBMCs. The TCR sequence derives from a human donor in good health (CMV status not recorded). Some clones in this sample may be carry-over from other donors' samples. In DNA, the CDR3 is TGTGCCAACAGCCTGACTAGCGGGGGGGTAGAGACCCAGTTCTTC. This codes for CANSLTSGGVETQFF.